Reported below is one TCR beta chain. Unmatched junction bases numbered 6, after V lost 5 bases and J lost 0 bases. The CDR3 totals 15 residues. From germline, CDR1 is GTSNPN and CDR2 SVGIG (reference sequence). The sample is drawn from a study of T cell changes during pregnancy in multiple sclerosis. Measured with immunoSEQ multiplex PCR; TCRdb has only the in-frame clones, and not every one. The data contain some 47,000 clones, roughly nine tenths of them singletons. The chain combines TRBV30 with TRBJ2-3, with TRBD2 matching over 9 bases. This TCR came from a female donor with multiple sclerosis, enrolled in a pregnancy study. This sample comprised CD8+ T cells from peripheral blood mononuclear cells, obtained in the second trimester of pregnancy. DNA of the CDR3: TGTGCCTGGGACACCCTAGCGGGGAGCACAGATACGCAGTATTTT. It encodes CAWDTLAGSTDTQYF.